This passage covers 26 T cell receptor beta chains from one sample sequenced in a study of Ad26.COV2.S vaccination and SARS-CoV-2 variants. Profiled with immunoSEQ multiplex PCR; TCRdb holds only in-frame clones, not every one. The sample carries 200,000 to 300,000 clones, approximately 88% recorded once. Treatment denoted: around 19 received Ad26.COV2.S at low or high dose, single or two shots; a few received placebo; per-sample allocation not given. Sampling occurred on day 63 after the first vaccine or placebo injection. The sample consisted of peripheral blood, taken in a trial of Ad26.COV2.S vaccine versus placebo. The receptors stem from a person between 18 and 65 years old who received the Ad26.COV2.S COVID-19 vaccine or a placebo.

The V call is TRBV7-9, the J call TRBJ2-5, with D possibly matching TRBD2 (6 bases). The length of the CDR3 is 11 residues. V was trimmed by 5 bases and J by 12 bases, leaving 13 bases between them. The germline CDR1 and CDR2 sequences are SEHNR and FQNEAQ (reference sequence). The CDR3 bases are TGTGCCAGCAGCGCGGCGGGACGGAAGTACTTC. As protein: CASSAAGRKYF. Based on the CDR3 plus reference TRBV7-9 and TRBJ2-5, the full variable domain is DTGVSQNPRHKITKRGQNVTFRCDPISEHNRLYWYRQTLGQGPEFLTYFQNEAQLEKSRLLSDRFSAERPKGSFSTLEIQRTEQGDSAMYLCASSAAGRKYFGPGTRLLVL.

For this clone: No conserved phenylalanine or tryptophan ends this CDR3, so it is likely a read error. The DNA is omitted, as the CDR3 cannot be located on it reliably, and the CDR3 follows TCRdb's listing. The chain carries TRBV6-8 and TRBJ2-7; the table's D call, TRBD1, has no DNA check behind it. The germline V gene has CDR1 MNHGY and CDR2 SAAAGT. 13 amino acids form the CDR3, both terminal residues included. The CDR3 spells CASSYRLSQGALA.

CDR3 loop: CASSWGTDYNSPLHF. In nucleotides, the CDR3 is TGTGCCAGCAGTTGGGGGACGGATTATAATTCACCCCTCCACTTT. The chain joins TRBV6-6 to TRBJ1-6; the D gene is possibly TRBD1 (5 bases). With 4 bases removed from V and 4 bases from J, the gap between germline ends came to 11 bases. This CDR3 is 15 amino acids long. CDR1 and CDR2 from the germline V gene are MNHNY and SVGAGI (reference sequence).

The rearrangement joins TRBV19 to TRBJ1-1; TRBD1 might be the D (6 bases). The CDR3 loop spans 16 amino acids. Trimming shortened V by 3 bases and J by 0 bases, and 14 bases separated the two germline ends. CDR1 and CDR2 (germline): LNHDA, SQIVND (reference sequence). Here the CDR3 DNA reads TGTGCCAGTAGTATCGAGATGACAGGATTGAACACTGAAGCTTTCTTT. It yields the protein CASSIEMTGLNTEAFF.

The chain carries TRBV28 and TRBJ2-5; D perhaps matches TRBD1 (5 bases). V lost 4 bases and J lost 2, with 11 bases in between. This CDR3 is built from 14 residues. CDR1 is MDHEN and CDR2 is SYDVKM in the germline V gene. CDR3 coding DNA: TGTGCCAGCAGTTCCGACCAGGGACAAGAGACCCAGTACTTC. Its protein is CASSSDQGQETQYF.

The chain recombines TRBV27 with TRBJ2-1, with D uncertain. The ends were cut back, 4 bases at V and 0 bases at J, with 13 bases in the middle. CDR1 and CDR2 (germline): MNHEY, SMNVEV (reference sequence). The CDR3 length is 16 residues. CDR3 bases: TGTGCCAGCAGTTCCCCGGACGGAAGCTCCTACAATGAGCAGTTCTTC. Protein: CASSSPDGSSYNEQFF.

The rearrangement joins TRBV7-9 to TRBJ1-2; TRBD1 matches 8 bases. The CDR3 totals 14 residues. CDR1 SEHNR and CDR2 FQNEAQ come from the germline V gene (reference sequence). The V gene end was trimmed by 0 bases and the J gene end by 8 bases; junction bases not matched to a gene: 5. The CDR3 reads CASSLAGGQGGYTF. CDR3 nucleotide sequence: TGTGCCAGCAGCTTAGCTGGAGGACAGGGAGGCTACACCTTC.

The chain has TRBV19 and TRBJ2-3, with 7 bases matching TRBD1. Germline CDR1 and CDR2: LNHDA and SQIVND (reference sequence). Trimming removed 3 bases from V and 2 bases from J; junction bases left unmatched: 8. This CDR3 has 16 amino acids. In nucleotides, the CDR3 is TGTGCCAGTAGTATTATTGGGACAGTGATCACAGATACGCAGTATTTT. This codes for CASSIIGTVITDTQYF.

The chain couples TRBV11-2 to TRBJ2-5, with D uncertain. The CDR3 covers 14 residues. Trimming cost V 6 bases and J 5 bases, with 16 bases left between them. Germline CDR1 SGHAT, CDR2 FQNNGV. The CDR3 DNA sequence: TGTGCCAGCAGAGCCATATGGGGTCGGGAGACCCAGTACTTC. Translation gives CASRAIWGRETQYF.

CDR3 bases: TGTGCCAGCAGCCGAGGACAGGGGGCGCTCAATGAGCAGTTCTTC. It translates to CASSRGQGALNEQFF. The V gene is TRBV7-6, the J gene TRBJ2-1; 11 bases map to TRBD1. V was clipped by 5 bases and J by 6 bases; unmatched bases: 6. This CDR3 is 15 amino acids long. In germline, CDR1 is SGHVS, CDR2 FNYEAQ.

The rearrangement links TRBV2 to TRBJ2-5, with 9 bases identical to TRBD1. V lost 6 bases and J lost 2; bases outside the gene matches: 10. This CDR3 has 16 amino acids. From germline, CDR1 is SNHLY and CDR2 FYNNEI. This chain's CDR3 is CASRDGTGWGQETQYF. CDR3 nucleotides: TGTGCCAGCAGGGACGGGACAGGGTGGGGTCAAGAGACCCAGTACTTC.

The chain carries TRBV28 and TRBJ2-7; 10 bases are shared with TRBD2. Unmatched junction bases numbered 7, after V lost 5 bases and J lost 6 bases. The length of the CDR3 is 14 residues. Looked up from germline, CDR1 is MDHEN and CDR2 is SYDVKM. CDR3 protein: CASSLLAGTSEQYF. The CDR3 bases are TGTGCCAGCAGTCTACTAGCGGGGACCTCCGAGCAGTACTTC.

The sample holds one count of this clone. The V gene is TRBV25-1, the J gene TRBJ1-4; D is ambiguous. There are 16 residues in the CDR3. Trimming removed 2 bases from V and 8 bases from J, with 18 bases in between. The germline gives CDR1 MGHDK, CDR2 SYGVNS. The CDR3 loop reads CASSEGRVASGEKLFF. The CDR3 DNA follows: TGTGCCAGCAGTGAAGGGAGGGTCGCGAGTGGGGAAAAACTGTTTTTT.

This chain connects TRBV13 to TRBJ2-5; possible D gene TRBD1, 6 bases. Germline V gene sequence: CDR1 PRHDT, CDR2 FYEKMQ (reference sequence). The CDR3 is 16 amino acids. V lost 5 bases, J lost 0 bases, and 16 bases lay in between. CDR3 residues: CASSIVSRGNQETQYF. Written as DNA, the CDR3 is TGTGCCAGCAGCATCGTATCCAGGGGTAACCAAGAGACCCAGTACTTC.

The chain links TRBV4-1 to TRBJ2-7; 7 bases fit TRBD1. The V gene end was trimmed by 1 base and the J gene end by 5 bases; junction bases not matched to a gene: 5. The CDR3 is made up of 14 amino acids. Per germline, CDR1 MGHRA and CDR2 YSYEKL. The chain's CDR3 is CASSQGQGIHEQYF. DNA of the CDR3: TGCGCCAGCAGCCAAGGACAGGGTATCCACGAGCAGTACTTC.

The V gene is TRBV19, the J gene TRBJ2-7; D is undetermined. With 7 bases removed from V and 0 bases from J, the gap between germline ends came to 7 bases. The CDR3 totals 12 residues. Germline CDR1 reads LNHDA; CDR2 reads SQIVND (reference sequence). CDR3 DNA: TGTGCCAGTACCTCCGCCTCCTACGAGCAGTACTTC. Translating gives CASTSASYEQYF.

This clone came up once. The chain recombines TRBV23-1 with TRBJ1-5; D uncertain. TRBV23-1 is labeled an ORF, and its function is uncertain. This CDR3 is built from 16 residues. V was clipped by 8 bases and J by 0 bases, with 17 bases between them. The CDR3 sequence is CASGETLLNSNQPQHF. For the CDR3, the DNA is TGCGCCAGCGGGGAAACACTGCTGAATAGCAATCAGCCCCAGCATTTT.

The V call is TRBV9, the J call TRBJ1-5; a weak D match, TRBD1 (5 bases). Germline assignment: CDR1 SGDLS and CDR2 YYNGEE. V lost 7 bases to trimming and J lost 2 bases, with 7 bases between them. The CDR3 is made up of 12 amino acids. The CDR3 sequence: CASGRGNQPQHF. The CDR3 DNA sequence: TGTGCCAGCGGCAGGGGCAATCAGCCCCAGCATTTT.

This sequence joins TRBV7-2 and TRBJ2-7; D unclear. Trimming took 5 bases from V and 1 from J, leaving 12 bases between them. Germline V gene data show CDR1 as SGHTA and CDR2 as FQGNSA. This CDR3 has 14 residues. CDR3 DNA sequence: TGTGCCAGCAGCCCTAGAGTCTTATCCTACGAGCAGTACTTC. Translating it yields CASSPRVLSYEQYF.

This sequence joins TRBV5-5 and TRBJ1-1; D gene ambiguous. Trimming removed 0 bases from V and 2 bases from J, with 17 bases in between. Germline values: CDR1 SGHKS, CDR2 YYEKEE (reference sequence). This CDR3 comprises 17 residues. For the CDR3, the DNA is TGTGCCAGCAGCTTGGGTGGGTTTGAAGGAGAAAACACTGAAGCTTTCTTT. This encodes CASSLGGFEGENTEAFF.

V gene TRBV6-5 combines with J gene TRBJ1-6; D remains ambiguous. Trimming took 6 bases from V and 2 from J, leaving 8 bases between them. The CDR3 has 14 residues. CDR1 MNHEY and CDR2 SVGAGI come from the germline V gene. The CDR3 reads CASRTVAYNSPLHF. The CDR3, as DNA: TGTGCCAGCAGGACGGTCGCCTATAATTCACCCCTCCACTTT.

The chain uses TRBV4-1 and TRBJ2-1, with 10 bases matching TRBD1. CDR1 is MGHRA, CDR2 YSYEKL, per germline. CDR3 size: 16 residues. Trimming at V came to 3 bases and at J to 9 bases, leaving 11 bases not matched to a gene. CDR3 DNA sequence: TGCGCCAGCAGCCAGATGGGACAGGGGCCTTTCGGTGAGCAGTTCTTC. This codes for CASSQMGQGPFGEQFF.

This sequence joins TRBV28 and TRBJ2-6, with D possibly matching TRBD1 (6 bases). CDR3 length: 15 amino acids. The V gene lost 6 bases and the J gene lost 0 bases, with 9 bases spanning the gap. Germline V gene lookup returns CDR1 MDHEN and CDR2 SYDVKM. The CDR3 bases are TGTGCCAGCAGCGAAGGGGGCTCTGGGGCCAACGTCCTGACTTTC. It translates to CASSEGGSGANVLTF.

The chain employs TRBV27 and TRBJ1-1, with D possibly TRBD1 on 6 matching bases. The germline V and J ends were trimmed by 6 bases and 7 bases, with 15 bases remaining between them. Germline CDR1 MNHEY, CDR2 SMNVEV (reference sequence). CDR3 size: 13 residues. CDR3 amino acids: CASRTHGGREAFF. The CDR3 DNA reads as TGTGCCAGCAGGACCCACGGGGGGCGTGAAGCTTTCTTT.

The chain is built from TRBV9 and TRBJ2-1; 8 nucleotides line up with TRBD2. The V and J ends lost 3 bases and 6 bases, in that order; junction bases with no gene match: 11. Germline V gene data show CDR1 as SGDLS and CDR2 as YYNGEE. The CDR3 contains 16 residues. CDR3 region: CASSGDLGLVSNEQFF. The CDR3 nucleotides read TGTGCCAGCAGCGGAGATTTGGGACTAGTCAGCAATGAGCAGTTCTTC.

The V gene is TRBV6-1, the J gene TRBJ1-1, with D hard to call. V shed 3 bases and J shed 0 bases, with 8 bases lying between them. CDR3 size: 14 residues. Germline CDR1 reads MNHNS; CDR2 reads SASEGT. CDR3 sequence: CASSDRAMNTEAFF. The CDR3 DNA reads TGTGCCAGCAGTGATAGGGCTATGAACACTGAAGCTTTCTTT.